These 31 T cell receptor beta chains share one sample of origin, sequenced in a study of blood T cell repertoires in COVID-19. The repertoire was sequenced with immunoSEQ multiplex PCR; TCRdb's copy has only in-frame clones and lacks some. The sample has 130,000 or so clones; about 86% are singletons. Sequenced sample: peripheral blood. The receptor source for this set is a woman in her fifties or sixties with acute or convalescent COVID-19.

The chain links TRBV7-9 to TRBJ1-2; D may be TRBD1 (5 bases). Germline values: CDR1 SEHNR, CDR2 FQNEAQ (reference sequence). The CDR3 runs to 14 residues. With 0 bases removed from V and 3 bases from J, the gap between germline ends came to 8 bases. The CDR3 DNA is TGTGCCAGCAGCTTAGCGACAGCTCACTATGGCTACACCTTC. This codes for CASSLATAHYGYTF.

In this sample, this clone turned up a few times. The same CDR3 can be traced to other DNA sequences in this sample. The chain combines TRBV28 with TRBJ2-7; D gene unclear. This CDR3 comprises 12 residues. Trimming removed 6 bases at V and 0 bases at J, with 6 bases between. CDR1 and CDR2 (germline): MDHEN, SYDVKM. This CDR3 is CASSLSSYEQYF. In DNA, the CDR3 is TGTGCCAGCAGCCTTAGCTCCTACGAGCAGTACTTC.

The CDR3 protein is CASTAGALNTEAFF. Here the CDR3 DNA reads TGTGCCAGCACGGCAGGGGCGCTGAACACTGAAGCTTTCTTT. This rearrangement joins TRBV28 to TRBJ1-1; D possibly corresponds to TRBD1 (6 bases). CDR1 is MDHEN and CDR2 is SYDVKM in the germline V gene. This CDR3 is 14 amino acids long. Trimming removed 7 bases at V and 0 bases at J, with 12 bases between.

The DNA for the CDR3 is TGTGCCAGCAGCCCTGGGGGGGATGGCTACACCTTC. This gives the protein CASSPGGDGYTF. This rearrangement joins TRBV11-3 to TRBJ1-2; D might be TRBD1 (5 bases). Trimming removed 5 bases from V and 6 bases from J, with 10 bases in between. The CDR3 runs 12 residues. Germline CDR1 is SGHNT and CDR2 is YENEEA. The variable domain in full, with the rest retrieved from reference TRBV11-3 and TRBJ1-2, is EAGVVQSPRYKIIEKKQPVAFWCNPISGHNTLYWYLQNLGQGPELLIRYENEEAVDDSQLPKDRFSAERLKGVDSTLKIQPAELGDSAVYLCASSPGGDGYTFGSGTRLTVV.

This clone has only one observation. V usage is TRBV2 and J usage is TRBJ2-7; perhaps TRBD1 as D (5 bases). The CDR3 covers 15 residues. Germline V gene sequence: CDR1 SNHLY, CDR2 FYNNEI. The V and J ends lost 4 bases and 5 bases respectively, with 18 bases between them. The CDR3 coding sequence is TGTGCCAGCAGTGCCGGCAAGGGGCCCGCAAACGAGCAGTACTTC. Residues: CASSAGKGPANEQYF.

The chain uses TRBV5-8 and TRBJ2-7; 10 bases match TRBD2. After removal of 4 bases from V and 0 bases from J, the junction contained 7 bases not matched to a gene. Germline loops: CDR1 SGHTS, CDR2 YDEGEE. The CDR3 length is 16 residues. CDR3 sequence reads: CASSHSGGYSSYEQYF. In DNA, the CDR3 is TGTGCCAGCAGCCATAGCGGGGGGTATAGCTCCTACGAGCAGTACTTC.

The DNA of the CDR3 is TGTGCCACCACGGGGGGTTTATATCAGCCCCAGCATTTT. This sequence encodes CATTGGLYQPQHF. The chain employs TRBV19 and TRBJ1-5; D is perhaps TRBD1 (5 bases). V lost 10 bases to trimming and J lost 5 bases, with 15 bases between them. The CDR3 is 13 residues long. Germline-derived CDR1 and CDR2 are LNHDA and SQIVND (reference sequence).

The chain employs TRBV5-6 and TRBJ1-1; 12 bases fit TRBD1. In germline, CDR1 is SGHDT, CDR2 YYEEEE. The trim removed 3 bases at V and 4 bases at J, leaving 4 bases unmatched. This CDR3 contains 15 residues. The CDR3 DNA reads TGTGCCAGCAGCTGGGACAGGGGGCGCAGCACTGAAGCTTTCTTT. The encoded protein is CASSWDRGRSTEAFF.

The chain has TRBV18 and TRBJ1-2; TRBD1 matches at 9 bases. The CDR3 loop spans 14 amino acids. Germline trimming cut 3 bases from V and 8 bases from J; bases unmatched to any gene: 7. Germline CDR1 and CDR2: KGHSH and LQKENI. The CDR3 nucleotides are TGTGCCAGCTCACCTCAACAGGGGGCAGAGGGCTACACCTTC. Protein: CASSPQQGAEGYTF.

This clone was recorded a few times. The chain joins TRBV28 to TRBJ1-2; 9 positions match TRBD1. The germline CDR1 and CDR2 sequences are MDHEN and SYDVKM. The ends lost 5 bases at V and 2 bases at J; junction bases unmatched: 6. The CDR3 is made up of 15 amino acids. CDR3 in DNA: TGTGCCAGCAGTATAACCGGGACAGGGAACTATGGCTACACCTTC. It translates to CASSITGTGNYGYTF.

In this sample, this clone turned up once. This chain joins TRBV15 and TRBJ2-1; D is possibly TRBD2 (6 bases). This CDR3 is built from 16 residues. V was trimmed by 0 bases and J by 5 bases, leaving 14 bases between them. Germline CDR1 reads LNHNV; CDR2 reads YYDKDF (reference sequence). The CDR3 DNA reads TGTGCCACCAGCAGAGATCGAGTAGCGGTCAACAATGAGCAGTTCTTC. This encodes CATSRDRVAVNNEQFF.

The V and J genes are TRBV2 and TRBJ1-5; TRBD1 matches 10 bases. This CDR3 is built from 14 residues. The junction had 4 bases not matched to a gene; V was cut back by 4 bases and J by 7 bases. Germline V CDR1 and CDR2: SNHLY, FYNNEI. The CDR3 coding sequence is TGTGCCAGCAGTGGGGACAGGGGAAAACAGCCCCAGCATTTT. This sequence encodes CASSGDRGKQPQHF.

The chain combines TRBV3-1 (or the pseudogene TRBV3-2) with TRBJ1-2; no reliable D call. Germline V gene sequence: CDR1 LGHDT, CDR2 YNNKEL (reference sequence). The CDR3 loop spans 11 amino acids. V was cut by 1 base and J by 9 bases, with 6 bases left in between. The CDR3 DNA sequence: TGTGCCAGCAGCCAAGGGAGGAGCTACACCTTC. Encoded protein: CASSQGRSYTF.

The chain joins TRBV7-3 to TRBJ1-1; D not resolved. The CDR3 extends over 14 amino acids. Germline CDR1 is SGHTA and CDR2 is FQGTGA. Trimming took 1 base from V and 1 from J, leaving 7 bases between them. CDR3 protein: CASSLSAGNTEAFF. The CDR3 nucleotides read TGTGCCAGCAGCTTAAGCGCAGGGAACACTGAAGCTTTCTTT.

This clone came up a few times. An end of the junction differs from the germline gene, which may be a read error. The CDR3 protein is CASSLVASGGPPIF. CDR3 coding DNA: TGCGCCAGCAGCTTGGTGGCTAGCGGGGGGCCCCCGATCTTC. The chain carries TRBV5-1 and TRBJ2-1; TRBD2 aligns across 11 bases. The CDR3 extends over 14 amino acids. Per the germline V gene, CDR1 is SGHRS and CDR2 is YFSETQ.

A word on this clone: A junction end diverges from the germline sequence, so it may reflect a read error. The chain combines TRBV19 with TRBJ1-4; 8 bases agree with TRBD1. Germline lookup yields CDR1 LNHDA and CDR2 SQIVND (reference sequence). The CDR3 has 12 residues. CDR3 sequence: CASSSSRGREVF. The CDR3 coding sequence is TGTGCCAGTAGTTCGTCCAGGGGGCGCGAGGTTTTT.

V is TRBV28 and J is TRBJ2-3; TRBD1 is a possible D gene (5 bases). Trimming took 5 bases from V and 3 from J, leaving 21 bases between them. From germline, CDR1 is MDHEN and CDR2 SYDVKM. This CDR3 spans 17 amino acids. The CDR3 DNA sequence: TGTGCCAGCAGTCCCCAGGGCCTCAGGTTTAGTACAGATACGCAGTATTTT. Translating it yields CASSPQGLRFSTDTQYF.

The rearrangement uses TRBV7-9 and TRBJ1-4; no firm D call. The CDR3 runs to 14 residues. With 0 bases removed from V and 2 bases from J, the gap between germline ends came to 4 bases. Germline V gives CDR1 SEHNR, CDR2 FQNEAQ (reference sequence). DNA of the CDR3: TGTGCCAGCAGCTTAGCAGAGACTAATGAAAAACTGTTTTTT. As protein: CASSLAETNEKLFF.

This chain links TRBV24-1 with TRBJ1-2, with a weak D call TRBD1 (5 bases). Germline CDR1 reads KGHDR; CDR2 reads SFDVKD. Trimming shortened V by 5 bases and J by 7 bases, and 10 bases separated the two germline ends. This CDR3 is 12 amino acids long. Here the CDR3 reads CATSVPGGGYTF. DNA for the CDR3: TGTGCCACCAGTGTCCCGGGGGGTGGCTACACCTTC.

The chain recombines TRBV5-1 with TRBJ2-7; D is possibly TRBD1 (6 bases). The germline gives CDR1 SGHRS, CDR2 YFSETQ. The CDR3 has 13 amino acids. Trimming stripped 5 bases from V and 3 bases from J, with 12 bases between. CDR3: CASRPWTDYEQYF. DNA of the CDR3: TGCGCCAGCAGACCTTGGACAGACTACGAGCAGTACTTC.

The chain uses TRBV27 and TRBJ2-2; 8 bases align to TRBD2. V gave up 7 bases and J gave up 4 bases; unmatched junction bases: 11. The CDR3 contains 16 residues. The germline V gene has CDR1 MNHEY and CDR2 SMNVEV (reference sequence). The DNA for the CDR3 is TGTGCCAGCACCTCCCGTAGCGGGGCAGGCACCGGGGAGCTGTTTTTT. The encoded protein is CASTSRSGAGTGELFF.

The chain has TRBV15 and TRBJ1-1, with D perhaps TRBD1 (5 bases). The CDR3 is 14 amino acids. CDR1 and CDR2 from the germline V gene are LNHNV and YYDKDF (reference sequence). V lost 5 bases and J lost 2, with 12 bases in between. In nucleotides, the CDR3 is TGTGCCACCAGCCCCCAGGGTTATAACACTGAAGCTTTCTTT. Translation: CATSPQGYNTEAFF.

The CDR3 DNA is TGTGCCAGCAGGGAGAACCTTGGACAGGGTGGCGGGGAGCTGTTTTTT. Residues: CASRENLGQGGGELFF. The chain employs TRBV2 and TRBJ2-2, with TRBD1 matching 8 bases. The CDR3 runs to 16 residues. Germline V gene lookup returns CDR1 SNHLY and CDR2 FYNNEI. V shed 6 bases and J 7 bases; nucleotides not matched to a gene: 13.

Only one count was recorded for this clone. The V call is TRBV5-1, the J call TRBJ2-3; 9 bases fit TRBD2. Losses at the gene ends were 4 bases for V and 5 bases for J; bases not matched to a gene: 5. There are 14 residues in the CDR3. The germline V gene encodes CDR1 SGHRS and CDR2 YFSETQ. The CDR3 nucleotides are TGCGCCAGCAGCAATAGCGGGGGTGGAGATACGCAGTATTTT. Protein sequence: CASSNSGGGDTQYF.

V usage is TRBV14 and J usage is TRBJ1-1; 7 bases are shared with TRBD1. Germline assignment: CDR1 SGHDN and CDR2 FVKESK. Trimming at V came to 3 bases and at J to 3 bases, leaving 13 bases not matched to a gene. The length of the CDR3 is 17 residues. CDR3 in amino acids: CASSHGLGGGADTEAFF. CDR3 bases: TGTGCCAGCAGCCACGGATTAGGAGGGGGCGCGGACACTGAAGCTTTCTTT.

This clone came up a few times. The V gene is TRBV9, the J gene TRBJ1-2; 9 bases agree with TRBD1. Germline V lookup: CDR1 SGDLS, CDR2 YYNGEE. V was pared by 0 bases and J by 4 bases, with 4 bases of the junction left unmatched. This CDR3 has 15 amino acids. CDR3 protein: CASSVDRGPPYGYTF. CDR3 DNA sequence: TGTGCCAGCAGCGTAGACAGGGGGCCCCCCTATGGCTACACCTTC. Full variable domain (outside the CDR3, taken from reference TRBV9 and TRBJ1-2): DSGVTQTPKHLITATGQRVTLRCSPRSGDLSVYWYQQSLDQGLQFLIQYYNGEERAKGNILERFSAQQFPDLHSELNLSSLELGDSALYFCASSVDRGPPYGYTFGSGTRLTVV.

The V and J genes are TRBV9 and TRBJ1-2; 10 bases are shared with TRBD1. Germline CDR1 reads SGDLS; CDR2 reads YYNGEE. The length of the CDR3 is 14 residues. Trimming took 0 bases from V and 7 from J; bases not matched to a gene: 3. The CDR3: CASSVGQGAFGYTF. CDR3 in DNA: TGTGCCAGCAGCGTAGGACAGGGGGCGTTTGGCTACACCTTC.

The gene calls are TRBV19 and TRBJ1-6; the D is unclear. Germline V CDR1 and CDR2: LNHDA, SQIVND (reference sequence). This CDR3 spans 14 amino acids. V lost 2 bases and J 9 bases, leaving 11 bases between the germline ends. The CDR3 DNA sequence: TGTGCCAGTAGTATACCCAAGAATAGTTCACCCCTCCACTTT. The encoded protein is CASSIPKNSSPLHF.

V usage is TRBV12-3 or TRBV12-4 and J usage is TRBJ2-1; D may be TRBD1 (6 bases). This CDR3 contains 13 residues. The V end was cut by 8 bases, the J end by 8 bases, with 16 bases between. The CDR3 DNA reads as TGTGCCAGCCGCCCTTCTCCAGGGGATGAGCAGTTCTTC. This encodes CASRPSPGDEQFF.

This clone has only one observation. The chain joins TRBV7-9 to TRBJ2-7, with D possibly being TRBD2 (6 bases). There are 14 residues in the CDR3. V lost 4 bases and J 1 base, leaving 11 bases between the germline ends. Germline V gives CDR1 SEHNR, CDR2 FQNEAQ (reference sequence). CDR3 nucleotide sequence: TGTGCCAGCAGCTCCCATAGCGGTTCCTACGAGCAGTACTTC. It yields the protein CASSSHSGSYEQYF.

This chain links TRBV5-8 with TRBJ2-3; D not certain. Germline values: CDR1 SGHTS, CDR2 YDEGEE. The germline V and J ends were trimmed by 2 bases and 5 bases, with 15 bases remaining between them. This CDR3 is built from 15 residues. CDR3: CASSFGDSLRDTQYF. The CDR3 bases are TGTGCCAGCAGCTTCGGCGACTCGCTACGAGATACGCAGTATTTT.